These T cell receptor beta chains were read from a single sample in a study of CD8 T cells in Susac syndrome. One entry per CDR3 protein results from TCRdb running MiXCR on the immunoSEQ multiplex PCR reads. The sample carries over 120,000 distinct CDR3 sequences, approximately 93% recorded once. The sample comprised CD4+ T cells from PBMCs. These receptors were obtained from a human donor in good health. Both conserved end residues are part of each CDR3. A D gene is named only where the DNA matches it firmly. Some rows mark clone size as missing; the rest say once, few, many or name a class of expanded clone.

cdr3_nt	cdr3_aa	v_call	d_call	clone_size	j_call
TGCAGCGTCTCCCGATGGGACAGGGGGAAGAACACTGAAGCTTTCTTT	CSVSRWDRGKNTEAFF	TRBV29-1	TRBD1	NA	TRBJ1-1
TGTGCCAGCAGTTTCTGGGGGACTAGCTCTATATCCAAGCAGTACTTC	CASSFWGTSSISKQYF	TRBV12-3/TRBV12-4	TRBD2	NA	TRBJ2-7
TGTGCCAGCTCACCTCCCGGGACAGAAGAGACCCAGTACTTC	CASSPPGTEETQYF	TRBV18	TRBD1	NA	TRBJ2-5
TGTGCCAGCCGATTGAGTACAGCGTACCAAGAGACCCAGTACTTC	CASRLSTAYQETQYF	TRBV27	NA	once	TRBJ2-5
TGTGCCAGCAGCCAATTATCCTACAATGAGCAGTTCTTC	CASSQLSYNEQFF	TRBV14	NA	NA	TRBJ2-1
TGTGCCAGCAGCGTAGACCGGGGGCACCAGGATACGCAGTATTTT	CASSVDRGHQDTQYF	TRBV9	NA	once	TRBJ2-3
TGTGCCAGCAGCTTCCTTCTCCGCGGGACAGGGGGGAACGAGCAGTACTTC	CASSFLLRGTGGNEQYF	TRBV7-9	TRBD1	NA	TRBJ2-7
TGTGCCAGCAGCTTGCTCGGACGGAACCAAGAGACCCAGTACTTC	CASSLLGRNQETQYF	TRBV7-2	NA	NA	TRBJ2-5
TGTGCCAGTAGTATCGACAGGGACTATGGCTACACCTTC	CASSIDRDYGYTF	TRBV19	TRBD1	NA	TRBJ1-2
TGTGCCAGCAGCCAGCAGGGAATGGATACGCAGTATTTT	CASSQQGMDTQYF	TRBV11-3	NA	NA	TRBJ2-3
TGTGCCAGCAGTTTACAGACCGGGGGGGGCTACACCTTC	CASSLQTGGGYTF	TRBV27	NA	few	TRBJ1-2
TGTGCCAGCTCACCAGACCGAGCTAACTATGGCTACACCTTC	CASSPDRANYGYTF	TRBV18	NA	NA	TRBJ1-2
TGCGCCAGCAGCCAAGATTTAACTAGCGGGAGCAACAATGAGCAGTTCTTC	CASSQDLTSGSNNEQFF	TRBV4-1	TRBD2	NA	TRBJ2-1
TGTGCCAGCAGTTTACGGAGGAGGACCACAGATACGCAGTATTTT	CASSLRRRTTDTQYF	TRBV27	NA	NA	TRBJ2-3
TGTGCCAGCAGTATACAGGGGCGGGGGCAGTTCTTC	CASSIQGRGQFF	TRBV6-2/TRBV6-3	NA	NA	TRBJ2-1
TGCGCCAGCAGCTTGGACTTCGACACTGAAGCTTTCTTT	CASSLDFDTEAFF	TRBV5-1	NA	NA	TRBJ1-1
TGCAGTGCTAGAGATCACCAGACTACTCACTCCTACGAGCAGTACTTC	CSARDHQTTHSYEQYF	TRBV20-1	NA	NA	TRBJ2-7
TGTGCCAGCAGTGAAACAGAGAGGTATGGGGATGAGCAGTTCTTC	CASSETERYGDEQFF	TRBV6-1	NA	once	TRBJ2-1
TGCAGTGCGCCAGGGGATGGTGAAGCTTTCTTT	CSAPGDGEAFF	TRBV20-1	NA	NA	TRBJ1-1
TGTGCCAGCAGTTTTTGGTTTACCGAGACGGCAGGGGACTATGGCTACACCTTC	CASSFWFTETAGDYGYTF	TRBV28	NA	NA	TRBJ1-2
TGTGCCAGCAGTCGAGGACAGGGGCTTAACGAGCAGTACTTC	CASSRGQGLNEQYF	TRBV12-3/TRBV12-4	TRBD1	NA	TRBJ2-7
TGTGCCAGCAGCTCAGGTGCAGGGGGTGGGATAGAGACCCAGTACTTC	CASSSGAGGGIETQYF	TRBV5-4	TRBD1	NA	TRBJ2-5
TGTGCCAGCAGCTTACCGGGCTATGTTGAGCGGGAGACCCAGTACTTC	CASSLPGYVERETQYF	TRBV7-2	NA	NA	TRBJ2-5
TGTGCCAGCAGCCAAGATAGAGGTAGCGCGATCCAAGAGACCCAGTACTTC	CASSQDRGSAIQETQYF	TRBV14	NA	few	TRBJ2-5